Listed here are 28 T cell receptor beta chains from one sample, sequenced in a study of blood T cell repertoires in COVID-19. Assay: immunoSEQ multiplex PCR; the TCRdb copy retains only in-frame clones and omits some. The repertoire holds approximately 150,000 clones, 80% to 90% seen once, with roughly 3% in the top ten. The sample comprised peripheral blood. The source is a man between 65 and 79 years old with acute or convalescent COVID-19.

This rearrangement joins TRBV4-3 to TRBJ2-1, with 8 bases lining up with TRBD2. Germline V CDR1 and CDR2: LGHNA, YSLEER. The CDR3 length is 16 residues. The junction had 7 bases not matched to a gene; V was cut back by 0 bases and J by 6 bases. Here the CDR3 reads CASSQDLGLVFNEQFF. DNA of the CDR3: TGCGCCAGCAGCCAAGATTTGGGACTAGTTTTCAATGAGCAGTTCTTC.

CDR3 in DNA: TGTGCCTGGAGTCGCCGGGACAGGGTAGATGAAAAACTGTTTTTT. Encoded protein: CAWSRRDRVDEKLFF. The rearrangement joins TRBV30 to TRBJ1-4, with 9 bases that match TRBD1. CDR1 and CDR2 (germline): GTSNPN, SVGIG (reference sequence). This CDR3 region has 15 residues. Trimming at V came to 2 bases and at J to 6 bases, leaving 7 bases not matched to a gene.

On this clone itself: One end of the junction fails to match germline, which may point to a read error. The chain links TRBV6-2 or TRBV6-3 to TRBJ2-1; TRBD2 agrees at 10 bases. Germline CDR1 reads MNHEY; CDR2 reads SVGEGT. The CDR3 runs to 17 residues. The DNA for the CDR3 is TGTGCCAGCAGTCTTCCTCAGACTAGCGGGTCCTCCAATGAGCAGTTCTTC. Amino acid sequence: CASSLPQTSGSSNEQFF.

DNA of the CDR3: TGTGCCAGTAATCTGGACAGGGGGCTCGGCTATGGCTACACCTTC. This encodes CASNLDRGLGYGYTF. This chain connects TRBV19 to TRBJ1-2; TRBD1 agrees at 11 bases. This CDR3 has 15 amino acids. The germline CDR1 and CDR2 sequences are LNHDA and SQIVND (reference sequence). V trimming: 7 bases; J trimming: 4 bases; junction bases outside the gene matches: 8. The full variable domain, with the rest looked up from reference TRBV19 and TRBJ1-2, is DGGITQSPKYLFRKEGQNVTLSCEQNLNHDAMYWYRQDPGQGLRLIYYSQIVNDFQKGDIAEGYSVSREKKESFPLTVTSAQKNPTAFYLCASNLDRGLGYGYTFGSGTRLTVV.

The rearrangement uses TRBV5-8 and TRBJ2-1; 8 bases map to TRBD2. Germline trimming cut 5 bases from V and 9 bases from J; bases unmatched to any gene: 13. Germline V gene sequence: CDR1 SGHTS, CDR2 YDEGEE. This CDR3 has 15 amino acids. The CDR3 nucleotides read TGTGCCAGCAGGAGTGGGACTAGGGAGATAGGTGAGCAGTTCTTC. This sequence encodes CASRSGTREIGEQFF.

The chain carries TRBV28 and TRBJ2-1; TRBD2 matches at 9 bases. This CDR3 has 16 amino acids. Germline V gene data show CDR1 as MDHEN and CDR2 as SYDVKM. Trimming cost V 4 bases and J 5 bases; bases outside gene matches: 9. CDR3 sequence: CASSSAAGGPHNEQFF. CDR3 coding DNA: TGTGCCAGCAGTTCAGCAGCGGGAGGCCCCCACAATGAGCAGTTCTTC. The full variable domain, its missing parts supplied by reference TRBV28 and TRBJ2-1, is DVKVTQSSRYLVKRTGEKVFLECVQDMDHENMFWYRQDPGLGLRLIYFSYDVKMKEKGDIPEGYSVSREKKERFSLILESASTNQTSMYLCASSSAAGGPHNEQFFGPGTRLTVL.

This clone was counted once. The sample has other DNA sequences that encode this CDR3 too. This sequence joins TRBV29-1 and TRBJ2-2; TRBD1 might be the D (6 bases). The CDR3 is 13 amino acids. Germline assignment: CDR1 SQVTM and CDR2 ANQGSEA. Trimming shortened V by 3 bases and J by 3 bases, and 8 bases separated the two germline ends. Here the CDR3 DNA reads TGCAGCGTTGACCAGGGGTACACCGGGGAGCTGTTTTTT. Encoded protein: CSVDQGYTGELFF.

The chain joins TRBV28 to TRBJ2-7; 9 bases are shared with TRBD1. V trimming: 8 bases; J trimming: 5 bases; junction bases outside the gene matches: 13. CDR1 MDHEN and CDR2 SYDVKM come from the germline V gene. CDR3 length: 15 amino acids. CDR3 amino acids: CASPPRDRVPHEQYF. DNA of the CDR3: TGTGCCAGCCCGCCCCGGGACAGGGTCCCCCACGAGCAGTACTTC.

By share of the sample, this clone is medium-sized. V usage is TRBV7-9 and J usage is TRBJ2-2; TRBD2 agrees at 9 bases. This CDR3 spans 16 amino acids. J gave up 1 base and V 5 bases, and 5 bases lay outside the gene matches. Germline lookup yields CDR1 SEHNR and CDR2 FQNEAQ (reference sequence). The DNA of the CDR3 is TGTGCCAGCAGCGCTTGGACTAGCGAGAACACCGGGGAGCTGTTTTTT. Encoded protein: CASSAWTSENTGELFF.

The CDR3 reads CASSLSGRAREQFF. CDR3 bases: TGTGCCAGCAGCTTAAGCGGGAGGGCTCGAGAGCAGTTCTTC. The chain uses TRBV7-2 and TRBJ2-1; TRBD2 matches 10 bases. V lost 2 bases to trimming and J lost 10 bases; unmatched junction nucleotides: 5. Per germline, CDR1 SGHTA and CDR2 FQGNSA. The CDR3 runs to 14 residues.

The chain recombines TRBV15 with TRBJ2-2; the match to TRBD2 covers 8 bases. Losses at the gene ends were 0 bases for V and 5 bases for J; bases not matched to a gene: 8. The germline gives CDR1 LNHNV, CDR2 YYDKDF (reference sequence). The CDR3 spans 17 residues. CDR3 in amino acids: CATSRDTLAANTGELFF. The CDR3, as DNA: TGTGCCACCAGCAGAGATACACTAGCGGCTAATACCGGGGAGCTGTTTTTT.

The genes are TRBV5-6 and TRBJ2-5; 10 bases match TRBD2. Germline CDR1 reads SGHDT; CDR2 reads YYEEEE. V lost 0 bases and J lost 5; bases outside the gene matches: 10. This CDR3 comprises 17 residues. This CDR3 is CASSLVVAGGSRETQYF. CDR3 bases: TGTGCCAGCAGCTTGGTAGTAGCGGGAGGTAGTAGGGAGACCCAGTACTTC.

In its sample, this clone was seen a few times. The DNA of the CDR3 is TGCGCCAGCAGCTTGGCCGGAGGGAGAGACACTGAAGCTTTCTTT. Amino acid sequence: CASSLAGGRDTEAFF. The genes are TRBV5-1 and TRBJ1-1; no firm D call. This CDR3 is built from 15 residues. The germline CDR1 and CDR2 sequences are SGHRS and YFSETQ. Deletions cut 0 bases from V and 3 bases from J, with 12 bases between.

The gene calls are TRBV6-5 and TRBJ1-5, with a weak D call TRBD1 (5 bases). Between the trimmed V and J ends, which lost 2 bases and 7 bases, there was a span of 9 bases. Germline V gene sequence: CDR1 MNHEY, CDR2 SVGAGI. The CDR3 is 13 residues long. The CDR3, as DNA: TGTGCCAGCAGTTACCTGGGGCGCCAGCCCCAGCATTTT. Translating it yields CASSYLGRQPQHF.

Regarding this clone: The same CDR3 arises from other DNA sequences in this sample as well. V usage is TRBV25-1 and J usage is TRBJ1-4; 10 positions match TRBD1. Trimming took 3 bases from V and 3 from J; bases not matched to a gene: 4. In germline, CDR1 is MGHDK, CDR2 SYGVNS. The length of the CDR3 is 16 residues. The CDR3 sequence is CASSDRDRGANEKLFF. In DNA form, the CDR3 reads TGTGCCAGCAGTGATCGGGACAGGGGTGCTAATGAAAAACTGTTTTTT.

The chain recombines TRBV2 with TRBJ2-7; 14 bases are a match to TRBD2. Germline CDR1 reads SNHLY; CDR2 reads FYNNEI. Trimming took 3 bases from V and 2 from J; bases not matched to a gene: 0. This CDR3 spans 15 amino acids. For the CDR3, the DNA is TGTGCCAGCAGTGAGGGACTAGCGGGAGCCTACGAGCAGTACTTC. Amino acids: CASSEGLAGAYEQYF.

This chain joins TRBV19 and TRBJ2-6, with TRBD1 as a possible D gene (6 bases). The V end was cut by 4 bases, the J end by 2 bases, with 9 bases between. Per germline, CDR1 LNHDA and CDR2 SQIVND (reference sequence). The CDR3 has 15 amino acids. The CDR3 sequence is CASSNRVTGANVLTF. The CDR3 DNA sequence: TGTGCCAGTAGTAACAGGGTAACTGGGGCCAACGTCCTGACTTTC. The full variable domain, with the rest looked up from reference TRBV19 and TRBJ2-6, is DGGITQSPKYLFRKEGQNVTLSCEQNLNHDAMYWYRQDPGQGLRLIYYSQIVNDFQKGDIAEGYSVSREKKESFPLTVTSAQKNPTAFYLCASSNRVTGANVLTFGAGSRLTVL.

This CDR3 reads CASSPWSGSLTDTQYF. The CDR3 coding sequence is TGTGCCAGTAGCCCTTGGAGCGGGAGTTTGACAGATACGCAGTATTTT. The rearrangement links TRBV19 to TRBJ2-3; 8 bases fit TRBD2. Per germline, CDR1 LNHDA and CDR2 SQIVND (reference sequence). The ends lost 6 bases at V and 3 bases at J; junction bases unmatched: 11. The CDR3 sequence is 16 residues long.

This clone showed up just once. The chain employs TRBV2 and TRBJ1-1, with TRBD1 identical over 7 bases. After removal of 4 bases from V and 2 bases from J, the junction contained 7 bases not matched to a gene. CDR3 length equals 15 residues. Per the germline V gene, CDR1 is SNHLY and CDR2 is FYNNEI. The CDR3 protein is CASSGQGRSNTEAFF. The CDR3 region has the DNA TGTGCCAGCAGTGGACAGGGAAGATCCAACACTGAAGCTTTCTTT.

The V and J genes are TRBV19 and TRBJ1-2, with 7 bases lining up with TRBD1. This CDR3 region has 14 residues. V gave up 6 bases and J gave up 0 bases; unmatched junction bases: 4. CDR1 is LNHDA, CDR2 SQIVND, per germline (reference sequence). The CDR3 loop is CASSRDSSNYGYTF. In DNA form, the CDR3 reads TGTGCCAGTAGCCGGGACAGTTCTAACTATGGCTACACCTTC.

The gene calls are TRBV6-5 and TRBJ1-5; 7 bases align to TRBD1. This CDR3 is built from 13 residues. With 8 bases clipped from V and 1 base from J, the junction kept 2 bases outside the gene matches. Germline CDR1 reads MNHEY; CDR2 reads SVGAGI. CDR3 in amino acids: CASQGVSNQPQHF. In DNA, the CDR3 is TGTGCCAGCCAGGGGGTGAGCAATCAGCCCCAGCATTTT.

This rearrangement joins TRBV6-4 to TRBJ1-5, with a possible D match to TRBD1 (5 bases). Germline V CDR1 and CDR2: MRHNA, SNTAGT. The V end lost 7 bases, the J end lost 5 bases, and 21 bases lay between the germline ends. The CDR3 consists of 16 residues. This CDR3 reads CASTSSEGDAYQPQHF. DNA for the CDR3: TGTGCCAGCACATCTTCAGAAGGGGATGCTTATCAGCCCCAGCATTTT.

V is TRBV18 and J is TRBJ2-7; D possibly corresponds to TRBD2 (6 bases). V was clipped by 3 bases and J by 0 bases, with 18 bases between them. Germline V gene sequence: CDR1 KGHSH, CDR2 LQKENI. The CDR3 has 17 residues. The CDR3 DNA is TGTGCCAGCTCACCCCTTGGGGGTGCGGGATACTCCTACGAGCAGTACTTC. Its translation is CASSPLGGAGYSYEQYF.

The V call is TRBV9, the J call TRBJ1-2; the D is unclear. V shed 0 bases and J shed 0 bases, with 9 bases lying between them. The CDR3 loop spans 15 amino acids. CDR1 SGDLS and CDR2 YYNGEE come from the germline V gene. The CDR3 is CASSVAQTANYGYTF. CDR3 DNA sequence: TGTGCCAGCAGCGTAGCCCAAACAGCTAACTATGGCTACACCTTC.

The V and J genes are TRBV7-8 and TRBJ1-1; 7 bases are shared with TRBD1. This CDR3 contains 15 residues. Germline loops: CDR1 SGHVS, CDR2 FQNEAQ. Losses at the gene ends were 5 bases for V and 3 bases for J; bases not matched to a gene: 9. DNA for the CDR3: TGTGCCAGCAGCGCCAGGGACAGATGGGACACTGAAGCTTTCTTT. Protein sequence: CASSARDRWDTEAFF.

As DNA, the CDR3 is TGTGCCAGCAGCGTAGATAAAGGGGCCAACGTCCTGACTTTC. Translation gives CASSVDKGANVLTF. The V call is TRBV9, the J call TRBJ2-6; D ambiguous. Per the germline V gene, CDR1 is SGDLS and CDR2 is YYNGEE. V lost 0 bases, J lost 4 bases, and 5 bases lay in between. This CDR3 has 14 amino acids.

This clone was seen once. This chain links TRBV3-1 (or the pseudogene TRBV3-2) with TRBJ2-3; 7 positions match TRBD2. CDR1 and CDR2 from the germline V gene are LGHDT and YNNKEL (reference sequence). This CDR3 has 17 amino acids. J lost 6 bases, V lost 0 bases, and 12 bases had no gene match. CDR3 bases: TGTGCCAGCAGCCAAGAAGACGGGAGGCTGGGTAGGGATACGCAGTATTTT. Its protein is CASSQEDGRLGRDTQYF.

The chain couples TRBV27 to TRBJ2-5; tentatively, D is TRBD2 (5 bases). The CDR3 consists of 15 residues. CDR1 is MNHEY and CDR2 is SMNVEV in the germline V gene (reference sequence). V was cut by 2 bases and J by 0 bases, with 10 bases left in between. In DNA, the CDR3 is TGTGCCAGCAGTTTAAAGTGGGAGAACCAAGAGACCCAGTACTTC. Protein sequence: CASSLKWENQETQYF.